What follows are 30 T cell receptor beta chains derived from one specimen sequenced in a study of blood T cell repertoires in COVID-19. TCRdb's table, derived via immunoSEQ multiplex PCR, lists solely in-frame clones and lacks some. The repertoire holds 150,000 or so clones, with 75% to 90% as singletons. Sequencing used peripheral blood. The receptors stem from a man in his 60s with COVID-19, enrolled during active disease.

The J gene is TRBJ1-2, the V gene TRBV6-5; the match to TRBD1 covers 11 bases. V shed 2 bases, J shed 4 bases, and the junction held 6 bases outside the gene matches. CDR3 length: 16 residues. The germline V gene has CDR1 MNHEY and CDR2 SVGAGI. The CDR3 region is CASSYQRTGGSYGYTF. CDR3 nucleotide sequence: TGTGCCAGCAGTTACCAGAGGACAGGGGGCTCCTATGGCTACACCTTC.

The J gene is TRBJ1-2, the V gene TRBV7-2; tentative D call: TRBD1 (5 bases). Germline CDR1 is SGHTA and CDR2 is FQGNSA. This CDR3 contains 15 residues. Trimming pared 5 bases from V and 3 bases from J, leaving 16 bases between. Here the CDR3 DNA reads TGTGCCAGCAGCGAACAGGTTCATATGGACTATGGCTACACCTTC. It yields the protein CASSEQVHMDYGYTF.

The rearrangement links TRBV5-4 to TRBJ2-7; 7 bases fit TRBD1. The V gene's germline CDR1 is SGHNT and CDR2 YYREEE (reference sequence). The CDR3 is 15 residues long. V was pared by 5 bases and J by 6 bases, with 14 bases of the junction left unmatched. The CDR3 loop is CASSFDPTGFGEQYF. The CDR3 nucleotides are TGTGCCAGCAGTTTTGACCCGACAGGGTTCGGCGAGCAGTACTTC.

The CDR3 protein is CATSPPTAEAFF. Written as DNA, the CDR3 is TGTGCCACCAGCCCTCCGACAGCGGAAGCTTTCTTT. The gene calls are TRBV15 and TRBJ1-1; maybe TRBD1 (5 bases). This CDR3 is built from 12 residues. Deletions cut 5 bases from V and 8 bases from J, with 12 bases between. The germline V gene has CDR1 LNHNV and CDR2 YYDKDF (reference sequence).

The rearrangement joins TRBV20-1 to TRBJ1-1; weak D call: TRBD1 (5 bases). Germline CDR1 DFQATT, CDR2 SNEGSKA (reference sequence). CDR3 length: 13 residues. V lost 3 bases to trimming and J lost 5 bases, with 13 bases between them. The CDR3 loop is CSASAGSETEAFF. The CDR3 nucleotides read TGCAGTGCTAGTGCAGGGTCGGAGACTGAAGCTTTCTTT.

This chain uses TRBV7-8 with TRBJ1-2, with 8 bases that match TRBD1. Germline V gene data show CDR1 as SGHVS and CDR2 as FQNEAQ. After removal of 2 bases from V and 0 bases from J, the junction contained 5 bases not matched to a gene. CDR3 length equals 16 residues. The CDR3 DNA follows: TGTGCCAGCAGCTTATTCGGGACAGGTTCTAACTATGGCTACACCTTC. Translating gives CASSLFGTGSNYGYTF.

The chain recombines TRBV9 with TRBJ2-2; 11 bases match TRBD2. This CDR3 spans 17 amino acids. From germline, CDR1 is SGDLS and CDR2 YYNGEE. The V and J ends lost 2 bases and 5 bases, in that order; junction bases with no gene match: 8. The CDR3 is CASSVSGGVLPTGELFF. The CDR3 nucleotides are TGTGCCAGCAGCGTTAGCGGGGGGGTACTCCCAACCGGGGAGCTGTTTTTT.

The chain uses TRBV6-6 and TRBJ2-1; 7 bases align to TRBD2. Germline CDR1 and CDR2: MNHNY and SVGAGI (reference sequence). The CDR3 is made up of 15 amino acids. The V gene end was trimmed by 6 bases and the J gene end by 5 bases; junction bases not matched to a gene: 10. The CDR3, as DNA: TGTGCCAGCAGAAAAGGGGAGGGAGGGGACAATGAGCAGTTCTTC. Translation: CASRKGEGGDNEQFF.

V and J are TRBV18 and TRBJ2-3, with D perhaps matching TRBD1 (5 bases). Germline lookup yields CDR1 KGHSH and CDR2 LQKENI. CDR3 size: 15 residues. V lost 4 bases to trimming and J lost 0 bases, with 11 bases between them. CDR3 in DNA: TGTGCCAGCTCACTCGACAGCTCTAGCACAGATACGCAGTATTTT. Translation: CASSLDSSSTDTQYF.

J is TRBJ2-5 and V is TRBV7-3; a weak D match, TRBD1 (5 bases). Germline V gene lookup returns CDR1 SGHTA and CDR2 FQGTGA. This CDR3 has 15 residues. V lost 5 bases to trimming and J lost 1 base, with 14 bases between them. The CDR3 is CASSRRGDSQETQYF. The CDR3 nucleotides are TGTGCCAGCAGCCGAAGGGGCGACAGCCAAGAGACCCAGTACTTC.

The V call is TRBV11-3, the J call TRBJ2-1, with 8 nucleotides matching TRBD1. Per the germline V gene, CDR1 is SGHNT and CDR2 is YENEEA. With V trimmed by 5 bases and J by 9 bases, 3 bases remained unmatched. This CDR3 has 12 amino acids. CDR3 DNA: TGTGCCAGCAGCCGAGACAGGGGTGAGCAGTTCTTC. Amino acids: CASSRDRGEQFF. The whole variable domain, remainder taken from reference TRBV11-3 and TRBJ2-1, is EAGVVQSPRYKIIEKKQPVAFWCNPISGHNTLYWYLQNLGQGPELLIRYENEEAVDDSQLPKDRFSAERLKGVDSTLKIQPAELGDSAVYLCASSRDRGEQFFGPGTRLTVL.

This rearrangement joins TRBV4-3 to TRBJ1-1, with 8 bases fitting TRBD1. The germline CDR1 and CDR2 sequences are LGHNA and YSLEER. This CDR3 is 15 amino acids long. The V gene end was trimmed by 4 bases and the J gene end by 5 bases; junction bases not matched to a gene: 9. This chain's CDR3 is CASSPHVDRETEAFF. CDR3 in DNA: TGCGCCAGCAGCCCCCATGTGGACAGGGAAACTGAAGCTTTCTTT.

CDR3 sequence: CASNQPGQGEGYTF. The CDR3 DNA reads as TGCGCCAGCAATCAACCGGGACAGGGAGAAGGCTACACCTTC. V gene TRBV5-1 combines with J gene TRBJ1-2, with 9 bases identical to TRBD1. The CDR3 runs 14 residues. Per germline, CDR1 SGHRS and CDR2 YFSETQ. Trimming cost V 6 bases and J 8 bases; bases outside gene matches: 11.

This chain links TRBV27 with TRBJ2-5; 9 nucleotides align to TRBD1. CDR1 and CDR2 from the germline V gene are MNHEY and SMNVEV (reference sequence). CDR3 length: 14 amino acids. The trim removed 5 bases at V and 4 bases at J, leaving 5 bases unmatched. CDR3 coding DNA: TGTGCCAGCAGTCTCGGACAGGGGAGAGAGACCCAGTACTTC. This codes for CASSLGQGRETQYF.

The V gene is TRBV9, the J gene TRBJ2-7, with a weak D call TRBD1 (6 bases). The CDR3 extends over 15 amino acids. Germline CDR1 is SGDLS and CDR2 is YYNGEE. The V gene lost 3 bases and the J gene lost 2 bases, with 15 bases spanning the gap. The DNA of the CDR3 is TGTGCCAGCAGCGCTGGGGCAGGGGCACCCTACGAGCAGTACTTC. Translation gives CASSAGAGAPYEQYF.

Turning to this clone: The junction differs from germline at one of its ends, possibly a read error. The chain is built from TRBV27 and TRBJ1-2, with 9 positions matching TRBD1. The CDR3 totals 12 residues. Germline CDR1 MNHEY, CDR2 SMNVEV (reference sequence). CDR3 coding DNA: TGTGCCAGCAGCACTGGGGGGACAGGGCTTTCCTTC. This encodes CASSTGGTGLSF.

This clone was observed a few times. The chain recombines TRBV6-5 with TRBJ1-2, with TRBD1 identical over 9 bases. The CDR3 has 14 amino acids. J gave up 8 bases and V 4 bases, and 8 bases lay outside the gene matches. The germline gives CDR1 MNHEY, CDR2 SVGAGI. CDR3 DNA sequence: TGTGCCAGCAGTTTCCGGACAGGGGCGGACGGCTACACCTTC. Its translation: CASSFRTGADGYTF.

V and J are TRBV29-1 and TRBJ2-2; the D gene is possibly TRBD2 (5 bases). The germline V gene has CDR1 SQVTM and CDR2 ANQGSEA. V shed 5 bases and J shed 1 base, with 5 bases lying between them. The CDR3 loop spans 12 amino acids. In DNA form, the CDR3 reads TGCAGCGTTCGGGAGAACACCGGGGAGCTGTTTTTT. Its protein is CSVRENTGELFF.

V gene TRBV5-1 combines with J gene TRBJ1-1; tentatively, D is TRBD1 (5 bases). The V gene's germline CDR1 is SGHRS and CDR2 YFSETQ. The CDR3 is 12 residues long. The V and J ends lost 4 bases and 6 bases respectively, with 10 bases between them. In DNA, the CDR3 is TGCGCCAGCAGCCGCTCGGGGGCTGAAGCTTTCTTT. It yields the protein CASSRSGAEAFF.

This chain joins TRBV6-5 and TRBJ2-1; tentatively, D is TRBD1 (6 bases). The V gene's germline CDR1 is MNHEY and CDR2 SVGAGI. V lost 5 bases to trimming and J lost 7 bases, with 12 bases between them. CDR3 length: 13 residues. The CDR3 DNA reads as TGTGCCAGCAGTCCCGTCGACAGGAATGAGCAGTTCTTC. Protein sequence: CASSPVDRNEQFF.

The chain has TRBV5-4 and TRBJ1-1; TRBD1 matches at 12 bases. Germline V CDR1 and CDR2: SGHNT, YYREEE (reference sequence). Losses at the gene ends were 6 bases for V and 3 bases for J; bases not matched to a gene: 15. CDR3 length: 18 amino acids. The CDR3 loop reads CASKGESGQGALYTEAFF. In nucleotides, the CDR3 is TGTGCCAGCAAAGGAGAGTCGGGACAGGGGGCTTTGTACACTGAAGCTTTCTTT.

The chain has TRBV12-3 or TRBV12-4 and TRBJ1-5; the D is unclear. Trimming pared 6 bases from V and 9 bases from J, leaving 9 bases between. The CDR3 length is 11 residues. The DNA for the CDR3 is TGTGCCAGCAGCTCGCCGGGGCCCCAGCATTTT. It encodes CASSSPGPQHF.

The chain links TRBV11-2 to TRBJ2-1; no clear D. This CDR3 comprises 12 residues. V was shortened by 5 bases and J by 6 bases, with 8 bases between the two germline ends. From germline, CDR1 is SGHAT and CDR2 FQNNGV. The CDR3 coding sequence is TGTGCCAGCAGCCCCCTCAGCAATGAGCAGTTCTTC. Its translation: CASSPLSNEQFF.

The sample holds one count of this clone. V and J are TRBV29-1 and TRBJ1-2, with D maybe TRBD1 (6 bases). The CDR3 loop spans 12 amino acids. Germline loops: CDR1 SQVTM, CDR2 ANQGSEA. With 6 bases removed from V and 0 bases from J, the gap between germline ends came to 8 bases. In DNA, the CDR3 is TGCAGCGTACGGACAGCTAACTATGGCTACACCTTC. It is translated as CSVRTANYGYTF.

V usage is TRBV5-1 and J usage is TRBJ2-5, with 10 positions matching TRBD1. Germline V gene data show CDR1 as SGHRS and CDR2 as YFSETQ. V lost 4 bases and J lost 3; bases outside the gene matches: 6. The length of the CDR3 is 15 residues. The CDR3 loop is CASSRRQGAEETQYF. Written as DNA, the CDR3 is TGCGCCAGCAGCCGGCGACAGGGGGCCGAAGAGACCCAGTACTTC.

The chain is built from TRBV7-2 and TRBJ2-5; 12 nucleotides match TRBD1. J was trimmed by 5 bases and V by 0 bases; bases with no gene match: 4. This CDR3 region has 16 residues. Germline loops: CDR1 SGHTA, CDR2 FQGNSA. In DNA form, the CDR3 reads TGTGCCAGCAGCTTAGCCGGGACAGGGGGCTTTGAGACCCAGTACTTC. Translation: CASSLAGTGGFETQYF.

V usage is TRBV5-4 and J usage is TRBJ1-2; no firm D call. Germline V CDR1 and CDR2: SGHNT, YYREEE (reference sequence). The CDR3 is 13 residues long. Deletions cut 0 bases from V and 6 bases from J, with 9 bases between. CDR3 amino acids: CASSLGTPNGYTF. In DNA, the CDR3 is TGTGCCAGCAGCTTGGGGACTCCCAATGGCTACACCTTC.

There are a few counts of this clone. The J gene is TRBJ1-3, the V gene TRBV2; D gene uncertain. CDR1 is SNHLY and CDR2 is FYNNEI in the germline V gene. Trimming removed 7 bases from V and 4 bases from J, with 14 bases in between. The CDR3 runs 14 residues. The chain's CDR3 is CASKRWRVGNTIYF. Written as DNA, the CDR3 is TGTGCCAGCAAACGGTGGAGAGTGGGAAACACCATATATTTT.

The V gene is TRBV12-3 or TRBV12-4, the J gene TRBJ2-5; D ambiguous. Between the trimmed V and J ends, which lost 6 bases and 2 bases, there was a span of 10 bases. The CDR3 loop spans 13 amino acids. The CDR3 protein is CASSSQIQETQYF. CDR3 DNA sequence: TGTGCCAGCAGCTCACAAATTCAAGAGACCCAGTACTTC.

This chain uses TRBV5-1 with TRBJ1-3; D gene ambiguous. Germline lookup yields CDR1 SGHRS and CDR2 YFSETQ. V lost 3 bases to trimming and J lost 2 bases, with 9 bases between them. This CDR3 spans 14 amino acids. CDR3 nucleotides: TGCGCCAGCAGCTCCCTGGCGGCTGGAAACACCATATATTTT. This gives the protein CASSSLAAGNTIYF.